This TCR beta chain was recovered during a study of shared clonotypes between healthy human individuals. Study overall: Every donor yielded three CD4 naive, three CD4 memory, two CD8 naive and one CD8 memory plate.

V shed 6 bases, J shed 6 bases, and the junction held 18 bases outside the gene matches. CDR1 and CDR2 (germline): WSHSY, SAAADI. This CDR3 comprises 18 residues. Study-wide results and limits: Around 5% of naive CD4 clonotypes were common to a handful of donors.

Investigators spread the genomic DNA of each subset evenly over several immunoSEQ plates. Profiling relied on immunoSEQ multiplex PCR, and the TCRdb table lists in-frame clones only, not all of them. The repertoire has roughly 2.5 million clones, just over 90% of them found once; the top ten carry 0.11% to 0.15%. Concerning this clone: The antigen is not known.

Splitting the CD4+ cells yielded a CD45RA+ naive subset and a CD45RA-negative memory subset. The chain is built from TRBV10-2 and TRBJ1-1; 11 nucleotides align to TRBD1. This receptor was obtained from a young man in good health. Sequencing input: naive CD4+ T cells sorted from blood. Subset here: CD45RA+ positively selected. CDR3 DNA sequence: TGCGCCAGCAGGGACGAATGGACAGGGGGCCTTCCAGGGTCTGAAGCTTTCTTT. Its translation is CASRDEWTGGLPGSEAFF.